This T cell receptor (beta chain) was sequenced during a study of regulatory T cells in long-lasting Graves disease. Indicated time point: newly diagnosed GD, antithyroid drugs for less than 3 months. Extracted RNA from PBMCs served as the source of the TCR library. Nine milliliters of peripheral blood went into EDTA tubes. This clonotype was counted ten times or more. The authors built TCR beta libraries using iRepertoire HTBI primers and Arm-PCR of CDR3 regions. TCRdb called the multiplex PCR reads again in MiXCR, with one record for every CDR3 protein. This table holds 300,000 to 450,000 distinct CDR3 sequences, around 15% found once. The source of this sequence is a female donor with Graves disease. Sequencing used peripheral blood mononuclear cells (PBMCs), obtained at new diagnosis, from a patient treated with antithyroid drugs.

The CDR3, as DNA: TGTGCCAGCAGTACAACCCGTACCTACAATGAGCAGTTCTTC. Translated: CASSTTRTYNEQFF. V is TRBV6-1 and J is TRBJ2-1; no definite D call. Trimming left V 5 bases short and J 2 bases short, with 10 bases between. The germline V gene encodes CDR1 MNHNS and CDR2 SASEGT. This CDR3 region has 14 residues.